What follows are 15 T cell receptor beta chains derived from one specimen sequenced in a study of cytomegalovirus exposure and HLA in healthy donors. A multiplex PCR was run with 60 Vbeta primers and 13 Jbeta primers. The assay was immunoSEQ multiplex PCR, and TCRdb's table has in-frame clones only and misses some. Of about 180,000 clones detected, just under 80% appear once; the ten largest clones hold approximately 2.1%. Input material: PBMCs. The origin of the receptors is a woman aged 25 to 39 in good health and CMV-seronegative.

CDR3 DNA: TGTGCCAGCAGCGCGGGGACAGGGTTTCGCTACACCTTC. Protein sequence: CASSAGTGFRYTF. The rearrangement uses TRBV9 and TRBJ1-2; TRBD1 matches 9 bases. V dropped 3 bases and J dropped 9; count of bases not matched to a gene: 6. CDR3 length equals 13 residues. Germline CDR1 and CDR2: SGDLS and YYNGEE.

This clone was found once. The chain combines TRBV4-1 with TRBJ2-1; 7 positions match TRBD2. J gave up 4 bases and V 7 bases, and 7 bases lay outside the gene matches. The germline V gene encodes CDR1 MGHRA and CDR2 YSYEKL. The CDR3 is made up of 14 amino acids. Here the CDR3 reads CASNRVAGYNEQFF. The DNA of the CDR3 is TGCGCCAGCAATCGGGTAGCGGGTTACAATGAGCAGTTCTTC.

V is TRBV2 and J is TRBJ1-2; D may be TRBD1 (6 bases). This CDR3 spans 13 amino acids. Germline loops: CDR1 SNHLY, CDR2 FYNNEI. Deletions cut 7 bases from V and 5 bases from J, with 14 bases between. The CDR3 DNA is TGTGCCAGCAATCCCAGGACAGTTTATGGCTACACCTTC. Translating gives CASNPRTVYGYTF. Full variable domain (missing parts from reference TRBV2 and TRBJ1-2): EPEVTQTPSHQVTQMGQEVILRCVPISNHLYFYWYRQILGQKVEFLVSFYNNEISEKSEIFDDQFSVERPDGSNFTLKIRSTKLEDSAMYFCASNPRTVYGYTFGSGTRLTVV.

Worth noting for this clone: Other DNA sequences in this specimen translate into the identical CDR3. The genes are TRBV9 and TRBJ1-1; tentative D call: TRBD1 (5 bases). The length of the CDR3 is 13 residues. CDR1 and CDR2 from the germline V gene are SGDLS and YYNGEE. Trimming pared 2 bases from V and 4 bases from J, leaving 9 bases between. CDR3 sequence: CASSVGGSTEAFF. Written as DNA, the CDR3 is TGTGCCAGCAGCGTGGGGGGGAGCACTGAAGCTTTCTTT.

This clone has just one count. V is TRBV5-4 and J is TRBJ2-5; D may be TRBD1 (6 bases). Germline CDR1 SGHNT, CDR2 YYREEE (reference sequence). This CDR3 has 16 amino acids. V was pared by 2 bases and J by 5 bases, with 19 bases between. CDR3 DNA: TGTGCCAGCAGCTTAGGGACATCTATATCCGGGGAGACCCAGTACTTC. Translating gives CASSLGTSISGETQYF. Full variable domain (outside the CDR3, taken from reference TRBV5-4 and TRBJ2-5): ETGVTQSPTHLIKTRGQQVTLRCSSQSGHNTVSWYQQALGQGPQFIFQYYREEENGRGNFPPRFSGLQFPNYSSELNVNALELDDSALYLCASSLGTSISGETQYFGPGTRLLVL.

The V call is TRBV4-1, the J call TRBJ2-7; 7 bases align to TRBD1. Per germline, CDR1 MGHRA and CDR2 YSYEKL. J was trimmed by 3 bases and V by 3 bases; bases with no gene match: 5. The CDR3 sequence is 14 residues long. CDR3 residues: CASSHSGTDYEQYF. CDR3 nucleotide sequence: TGCGCCAGCAGCCATTCCGGGACAGACTACGAGCAGTACTTC.

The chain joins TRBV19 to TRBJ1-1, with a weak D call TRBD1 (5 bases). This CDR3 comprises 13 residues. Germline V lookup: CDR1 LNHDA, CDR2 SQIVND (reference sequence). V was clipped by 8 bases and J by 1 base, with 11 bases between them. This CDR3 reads CASGPGQNTEAFF. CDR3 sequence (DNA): TGTGCCAGTGGCCCCGGACAGAACACTGAAGCTTTCTTT.

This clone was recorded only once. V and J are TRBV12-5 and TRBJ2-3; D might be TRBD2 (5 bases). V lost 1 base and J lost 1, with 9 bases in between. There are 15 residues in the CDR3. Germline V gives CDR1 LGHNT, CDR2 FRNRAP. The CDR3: CASGLAGSGTDTQYF. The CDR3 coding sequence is TGTGCTAGTGGTTTGGCGGGGAGCGGCACAGATACGCAGTATTTT.

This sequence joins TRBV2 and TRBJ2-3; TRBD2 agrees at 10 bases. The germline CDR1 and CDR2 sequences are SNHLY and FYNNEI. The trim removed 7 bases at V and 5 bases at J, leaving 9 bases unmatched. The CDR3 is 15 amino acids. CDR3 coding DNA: TGTGCCAGCACAGAGCGGGGGGGCGTGGGAGATACGCAGTATTTT. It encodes CASTERGGVGDTQYF.

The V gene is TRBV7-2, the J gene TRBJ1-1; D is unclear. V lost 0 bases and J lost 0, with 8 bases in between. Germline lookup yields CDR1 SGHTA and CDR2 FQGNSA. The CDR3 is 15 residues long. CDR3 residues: CASSLAYSLNTEAFF. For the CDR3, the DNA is TGTGCCAGCAGCTTAGCGTATAGCCTGAACACTGAAGCTTTCTTT.

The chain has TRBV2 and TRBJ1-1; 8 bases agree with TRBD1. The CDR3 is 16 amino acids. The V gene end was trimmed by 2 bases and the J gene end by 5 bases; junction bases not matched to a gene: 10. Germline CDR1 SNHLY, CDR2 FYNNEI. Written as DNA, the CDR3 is TGTGCCAGCAGTGAATTCGGACAGGGCCTGATTACTGAAGCTTTCTTT. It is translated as CASSEFGQGLITEAFF.

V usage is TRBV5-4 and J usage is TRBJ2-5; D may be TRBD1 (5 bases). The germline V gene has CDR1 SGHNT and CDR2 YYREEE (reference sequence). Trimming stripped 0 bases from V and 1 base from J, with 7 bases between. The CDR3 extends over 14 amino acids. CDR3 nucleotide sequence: TGTGCCAGCAGCTTGGACAGGCCCCAAGAGACCCAGTACTTC. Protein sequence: CASSLDRPQETQYF.

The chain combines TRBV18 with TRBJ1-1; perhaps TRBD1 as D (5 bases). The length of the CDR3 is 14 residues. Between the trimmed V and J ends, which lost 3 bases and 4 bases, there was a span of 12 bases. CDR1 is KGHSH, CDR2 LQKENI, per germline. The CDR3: CASSPGGKVTEAFF. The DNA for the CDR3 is TGTGCCAGCTCACCCGGGGGGAAGGTCACTGAAGCTTTCTTT.

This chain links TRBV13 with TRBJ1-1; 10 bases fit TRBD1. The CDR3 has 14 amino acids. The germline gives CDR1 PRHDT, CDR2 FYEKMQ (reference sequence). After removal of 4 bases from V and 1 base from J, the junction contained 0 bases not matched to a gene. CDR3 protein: CASSWDRGNTEAFF. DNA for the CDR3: TGTGCCAGCAGCTGGGACAGGGGGAACACTGAAGCTTTCTTT.

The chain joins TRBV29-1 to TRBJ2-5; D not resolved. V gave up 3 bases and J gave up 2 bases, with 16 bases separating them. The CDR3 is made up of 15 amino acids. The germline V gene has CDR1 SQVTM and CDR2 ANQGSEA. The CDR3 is CSVDGSSAGQETQYF. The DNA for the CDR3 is TGCAGCGTTGACGGTTCCAGCGCTGGACAAGAGACCCAGTACTTC. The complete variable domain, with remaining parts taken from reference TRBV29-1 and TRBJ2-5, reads SAVISQKPSRDICQRGTSLTIQCQVDSQVTMMFWYRQQPGQSLTLIATANQGSEATYESGFVIDKFPISRPNLTFSTLTVSNMSPEDSSIYLCSVDGSSAGQETQYFGPGTRLLVL.